Following are 19 T cell receptor beta chains from one sample sequenced in a study of T cells in Graves' hyperthyroidism and ophthalmopathy. The TCR beta CDR3 regions underwent amplification using RNA transcripts as the source. HTBI primers were used for first-round RT-PCR of the TCR CDR3. Via MiXCR, TCRdb re-called the multiplex PCR reads, giving one row per CDR3 protein. The sample shows 400,000 to 500,000 distinct CDR3 sequences, 12% to 15% of them seen only once. Sequencing used blood. All receptors come from a woman under 30 with Graves' hyperthyroidism.

There are a few counts of this clonotype. The chain employs TRBV12-3 or TRBV12-4 and TRBJ1-6; D possibly corresponds to TRBD1 (6 bases). CDR3 length: 13 residues. V was trimmed by 3 bases and J by 10 bases, leaving 10 bases between them. The CDR3 spells CASSFNRVSPLHF. In nucleotides, the CDR3 is TGTGCCAGCAGTTTTAACAGGGTATCACCCCTCCACTTT.

There are many counts of this clonotype. This sequence joins TRBV2 and TRBJ2-4; D is perhaps TRBD1 (6 bases). The germline V and J ends were trimmed by 5 bases and 11 bases, with 16 bases remaining between them. This CDR3 comprises 13 residues. The germline CDR1 and CDR2 sequences are SNHLY and FYNNEI. The chain's CDR3 is CASSYRDIVVQYF. In DNA form, the CDR3 reads TGTGCCAGCAGTTACCGGGACATCGTTGTTCAGTACTTC. Based on the CDR3 plus reference TRBV2 and TRBJ2-4, the full variable domain is EPEVTQTPSHQVTQMGQEVILRCVPISNHLYFYWYRQILGQKVEFLVSFYNNEISEKSEIFDDQFSVERPDGSNFTLKIRSTKLEDSAMYFCASSYRDIVVQYFGAGTRLSVL.

Comments on this clonotype: This clone may be a read error of a much larger clone one base away. The gene calls are TRBV25-1 and TRBJ1-3; 7 nucleotides agree with TRBD1. The CDR3 runs 16 residues. Germline assignment: CDR1 MGHDK and CDR2 SYGVNS. With 8 bases clipped from V and 3 bases from J, the junction kept 13 bases outside the gene matches. CDR3 region: CASGGRQGMGGNTIYF. CDR3 nucleotides: TGTGCCAGCGGTGGGCGACAGGGAATGGGTGGAAACACCATATATTTT. The whole variable domain, remainder taken from reference TRBV25-1 and TRBJ1-3, is EADIYQTPRYLVIGTGKKITLECSQTMGHDKMYWYQQDPGMELHLIHYSYGVNSTEKGDLSSESTVSRIRTEHFPLTLESARPSHTSQYLCASGGRQGMGGNTIYFGEGSWLTVV.

This clonotype appeared many times. The V gene is TRBV3-1, the J gene TRBJ2-7; D is possibly TRBD1 (6 bases). The CDR3 is 15 residues long. Trimming took off 5 bases at V and 1 base at J, with 15 bases between the two ends. Germline V gene data show CDR1 as LGHDT and CDR2 as YNNKEL (reference sequence). The CDR3 protein is CASSTTRGTSYEQYF. The CDR3 nucleotides are TGTGCCAGCAGCACGACGCGAGGGACATCCTACGAGCAGTACTTC.

In its sample, this clonotype was seen many times. V gene TRBV11-2 combines with J gene TRBJ2-7, with 8 positions matching TRBD1. In germline, CDR1 is SGHAT, CDR2 FQNNGV. The CDR3 has 12 amino acids. J was trimmed by 5 bases and V by 8 bases; bases with no gene match: 5. The CDR3 nucleotides read TGTGCCAGCGGACAGGGTTTCGACGAGCAGTACTTC. It is translated as CASGQGFDEQYF.

This sequence joins TRBV20-1 and TRBJ1-1, with D unresolved. Germline lookup yields CDR1 DFQATT and CDR2 SNEGSKA (reference sequence). There are 15 residues in the CDR3. V dropped 0 bases and J dropped 0 bases, with 11 bases sitting between them. The CDR3 spells CSARDISAMNTEAFF. The CDR3 DNA reads TGCAGTGCTAGAGATATTTCCGCGATGAACACTGAAGCTTTCTTT.

This clonotype was counted only a few times. The V and J genes are TRBV28 and TRBJ2-7, with no clear D. Germline V gene lookup returns CDR1 MDHEN and CDR2 SYDVKM. CDR3 length equals 13 residues. Trimming took 7 bases from V and 3 from J, leaving 13 bases between them. CDR3 DNA: TGTGCCAGCACTGGACCGGTTGGCTACGAGCAGTACTTC. This sequence encodes CASTGPVGYEQYF.

This clonotype was picked up many times. V and J are TRBV28 and TRBJ1-6; a weak D match, TRBD1 (6 bases). There are 15 residues in the CDR3. V lost 8 bases and J lost 2, with 13 bases in between. CDR1 MDHEN and CDR2 SYDVKM come from the germline V gene. This CDR3 reads CASAYRVTYNSPLHF. CDR3 nucleotide sequence: TGTGCCAGCGCCTACAGGGTCACCTATAATTCACCCCTCCACTTT.

This clonotype was seen many times. The V and J genes are TRBV20-1 and TRBJ1-5; D remains unclear. The CDR3 has 13 residues. Per germline, CDR1 DFQATT and CDR2 SNEGSKA (reference sequence). The ends were cut back, 0 bases at V and 7 bases at J, with 10 bases in the middle. The CDR3 DNA follows: TGCAGTGCTAGAGATCAAGGCCGCCAGCCCCAGCATTTT. Protein: CSARDQGRQPQHF.

This clonotype was seen many times. The CDR3, as DNA: TGCGCCAGCAGCTATCGGGACGGGGATGGCTACACCTTC. Translated, it gives CASSYRDGDGYTF. The chain links TRBV5-1 to TRBJ1-2, with D tentatively TRBD1 (5 bases). The CDR3 consists of 13 residues. With 3 bases removed from V and 6 bases from J, the gap between germline ends came to 12 bases. Germline CDR1 SGHRS, CDR2 YFSETQ.

The rearrangement links TRBV5-4 to TRBJ2-5; 14 nucleotides line up with TRBD2. CDR3 size: 19 residues. The germline CDR1 and CDR2 sequences are SGHNT and YYREEE (reference sequence). The V gene end was trimmed by 3 bases and the J gene end by 1 base; junction bases not matched to a gene: 11. In DNA form, the CDR3 reads TGTGCCAGCAGCTCCCTCTGGGGGACTAGCGGGAGTGCCCAAGAGACCCAGTACTTC. It encodes CASSSLWGTSGSAQETQYF.

Ten or more counts support this clonotype. This rearrangement joins TRBV28 to TRBJ2-1, with 7 bases identical to TRBD1. The V and J ends lost 6 bases and 5 bases, in that order; junction bases with no gene match: 13. Germline V gene sequence: CDR1 MDHEN, CDR2 SYDVKM. This CDR3 is 16 amino acids long. The CDR3 sequence: CASRASSRGRNNEQFF. Here the CDR3 DNA reads TGTGCCAGCAGGGCCAGCTCAAGGGGGCGGAACAATGAGCAGTTCTTC.

This clonotype has only a few counts. The rearrangement uses TRBV5-1 and TRBJ2-1; D unclear. The germline CDR1 and CDR2 sequences are SGHRS and YFSETQ. This CDR3 contains 13 residues. The germline V and J ends were trimmed by 2 bases and 9 bases, with 12 bases remaining between them. This CDR3 reads CASSLVLRSEQFF. CDR3 DNA: TGCGCCAGCAGCTTAGTGCTTCGGTCTGAGCAGTTCTTC.

The table lists this clonotype with many counts. This rearrangement joins TRBV7-9 to TRBJ1-1; no reliable D call. The CDR3 length is 16 residues. Trimming cost V 5 bases and J 10 bases, with 26 bases left between them. Germline V gene lookup returns CDR1 SEHNR and CDR2 FQNEAQ (reference sequence). DNA of the CDR3: TGTGCCAGCAGCCCATCCAGCCCCGGATTAGGGATCGGAGCTTTCTTT. The encoded protein is CASSPSSPGLGIGAFF. The variable domain in full, completed from reference TRBV7-9 and TRBJ1-1, reads DTGVSQNPRHKITKRGQNVTFRCDPISEHNRLYWYRQTLGQGPEFLTYFQNEAQLEKSRLLSDRFSAERPKGSFSTLEIQRTEQGDSAMYLCASSPSSPGLGIGAFFGQGTRLTVV.

In this sample, this clonotype turned up many times. J is TRBJ2-7 and V is TRBV12-3 or TRBV12-4; D might be TRBD2 (5 bases). The CDR3 covers 13 residues. Trimming took 3 bases from V and 0 from J, leaving 6 bases between them. The CDR3, as DNA: TGTGCCAGCAGTTTCGGGGACTCCTACGAGCAGTACTTC. This gives the protein CASSFGDSYEQYF.

V and J are TRBV20-1 and TRBJ1-1, with D unclear. In germline, CDR1 is DFQATT, CDR2 SNEGSKA (reference sequence). V lost 5 bases to trimming and J lost 7 bases, with 14 bases between them. The CDR3 extends over 12 amino acids. The CDR3 region has the DNA TGCAGTGCTCATCGGAAGTTAGGTGAAGCTTTCTTT. It specifies CSAHRKLGEAFF.

In this sample, this clonotype turned up many times. The chain carries TRBV27 and TRBJ1-5, with 8 bases aligning to TRBD1. Germline V gene lookup returns CDR1 MNHEY and CDR2 SMNVEV (reference sequence). V lost 5 bases and J lost 5; bases outside the gene matches: 5. There are 14 residues in the CDR3. CDR3 bases: TGTGCCAGCAGTCGAAACAGGGGGGATCAGCCCCAGCATTTT. As protein: CASSRNRGDQPQHF.

Concerning this clonotype itself: A much more abundant neighbour one base away suggests this may be a read error. This chain links TRBV24-1 with TRBJ2-1, with 7 positions matching TRBD2. The J call is in doubt because the DNA end fits TRBJ2-7 better. CDR1 is KGHDR, CDR2 SFDVKD, per germline. The CDR3 runs to 16 residues. The CDR3 DNA sequence: TGTGCCACCAGTGATGGGACTACCCGGTTTTACAATGAGCAGTACTTC. Its protein is CATSDGTTRFYNEQYF.

This clonotype was observed many times. This sequence joins TRBV7-9 and TRBJ2-7; D remains ambiguous. The V and J ends lost 7 bases and 0 bases respectively, with 7 bases between them. The CDR3 sequence is 12 residues long. Germline CDR1 is SEHNR and CDR2 is FQNEAQ (reference sequence). Here the CDR3 DNA reads TGTGCCAGCACCGATAGCTCCTACGAGCAGTACTTC. This encodes CASTDSSYEQYF.